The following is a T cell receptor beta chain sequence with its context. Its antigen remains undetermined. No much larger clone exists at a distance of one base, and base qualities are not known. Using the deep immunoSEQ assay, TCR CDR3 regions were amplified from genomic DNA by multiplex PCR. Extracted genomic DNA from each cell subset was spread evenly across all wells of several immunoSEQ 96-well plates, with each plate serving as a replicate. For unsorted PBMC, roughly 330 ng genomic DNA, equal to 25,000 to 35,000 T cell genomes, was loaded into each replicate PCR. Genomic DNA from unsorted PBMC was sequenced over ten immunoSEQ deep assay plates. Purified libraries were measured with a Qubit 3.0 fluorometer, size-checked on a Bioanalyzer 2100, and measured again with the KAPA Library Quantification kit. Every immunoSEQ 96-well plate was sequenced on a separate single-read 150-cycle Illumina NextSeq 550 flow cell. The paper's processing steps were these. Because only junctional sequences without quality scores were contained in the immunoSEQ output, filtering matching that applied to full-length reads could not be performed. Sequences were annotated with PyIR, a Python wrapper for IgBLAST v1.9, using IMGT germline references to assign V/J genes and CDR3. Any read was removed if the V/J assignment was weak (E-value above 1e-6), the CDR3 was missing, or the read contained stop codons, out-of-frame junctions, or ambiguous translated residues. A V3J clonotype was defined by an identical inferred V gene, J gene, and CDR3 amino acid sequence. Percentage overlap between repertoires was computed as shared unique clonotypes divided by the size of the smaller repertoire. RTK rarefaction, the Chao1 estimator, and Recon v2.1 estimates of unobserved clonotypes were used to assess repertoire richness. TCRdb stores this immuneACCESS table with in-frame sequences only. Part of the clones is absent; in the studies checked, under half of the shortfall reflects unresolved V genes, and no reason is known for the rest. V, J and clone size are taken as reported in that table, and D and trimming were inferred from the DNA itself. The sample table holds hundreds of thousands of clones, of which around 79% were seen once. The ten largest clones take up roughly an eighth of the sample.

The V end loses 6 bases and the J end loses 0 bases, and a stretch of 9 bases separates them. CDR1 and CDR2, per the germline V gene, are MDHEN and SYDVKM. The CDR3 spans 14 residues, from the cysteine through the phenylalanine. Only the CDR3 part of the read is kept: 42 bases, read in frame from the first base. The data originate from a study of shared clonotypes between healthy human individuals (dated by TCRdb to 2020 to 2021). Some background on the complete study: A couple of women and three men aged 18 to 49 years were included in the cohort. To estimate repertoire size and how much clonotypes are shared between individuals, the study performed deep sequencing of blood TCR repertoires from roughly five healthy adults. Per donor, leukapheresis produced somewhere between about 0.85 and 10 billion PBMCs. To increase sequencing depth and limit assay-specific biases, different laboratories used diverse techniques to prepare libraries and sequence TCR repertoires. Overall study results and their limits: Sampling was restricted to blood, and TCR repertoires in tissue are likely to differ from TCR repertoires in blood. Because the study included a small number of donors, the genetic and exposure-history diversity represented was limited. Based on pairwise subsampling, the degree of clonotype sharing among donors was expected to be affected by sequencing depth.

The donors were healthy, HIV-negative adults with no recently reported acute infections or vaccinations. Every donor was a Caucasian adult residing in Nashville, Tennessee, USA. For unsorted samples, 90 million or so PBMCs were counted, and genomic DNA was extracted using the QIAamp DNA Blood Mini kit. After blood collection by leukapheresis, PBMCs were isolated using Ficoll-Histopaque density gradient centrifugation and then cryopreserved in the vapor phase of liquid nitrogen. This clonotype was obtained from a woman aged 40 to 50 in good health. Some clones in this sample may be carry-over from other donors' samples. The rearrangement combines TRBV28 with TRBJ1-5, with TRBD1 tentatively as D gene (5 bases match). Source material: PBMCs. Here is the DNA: TGTGCCAGCAGGGGGGACGCTAGCAATCAGCCCCAGCATTTT. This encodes CASRGDASNQPQHF.